This is a list of T cell receptor beta chains from one sample in a study of blood T cell repertoires in COVID-19. Some clones are missing from TCRdb's copy, which holds only in-frame ones; the method was immunoSEQ multiplex PCR. This sample has about 200,000 clones, with around 81% found just once. Sequenced input: PBMCs or T cells enriched from blood (not recorded which). Receptors originate from a man aged 40-55 years who had recovered from COVID-19. The CDR3 runs from the conserved cysteine through the conserved F or W. Each record gives: J gene, clone size, D gene, V gene, CDR3 DNA, CDR3 protein. The D gene is left open where the match is weak. Only part of the rows carry a size: once, few, many, or a class if the clone is expanded.

TRBJ2-7 | - | - | TRBV28 | TGTGCCAGCAGTTTACCGGGAAGGGTCGAGCAGTACTTC | CASSLPGRVEQYF
TRBJ1-3 | - | - | TRBV12-3/TRBV12-4 | TGTGCCAGCAGTTTTGTAAGAAACACCATATATTTT | CASSFVRNTIYF
TRBJ2-5 | - | TRBD2 | TRBV11-1 | TGTGCCAGCAGCTCCCGCGGGGGGGCAGAGACCCAGTACTTC | CASSSRGGAETQYF
TRBJ2-3 | - | TRBD1 | TRBV27 | TGTGCCAGCAGCCCCGAACCGGGACAGGGGGCGACCGATACGCAGTATTTT | CASSPEPGQGATDTQYF
TRBJ1-2 | - | TRBD1 | TRBV19 | TGTGCCAGTAGTCCTCGGACAGGGGCGGACTACACCTTC | CASSPRTGADYTF
TRBJ1-2 | once | TRBD1 | TRBV9 | TGTGCCAGCAGCGCGCCCCGGGACAGGGGCCCGTCCCACTATGGCTACACCTTC | CASSAPRDRGPSHYGYTF
TRBJ1-2 | - | - | TRBV6-1 | TGTGCCAGCAGTGAATACAGGACGGGCCGCAATGGCTACACCTTC | CASSEYRTGRNGYTF
TRBJ2-7 | once | - | TRBV5-4 | TGTGCCAGCAGCCGAAGCTCCGGGACACCTTACTACGAGCAGTACTTC | CASSRSSGTPYYEQYF
TRBJ2-3 | - | - | TRBV4-2 | TGTGCCAGCAGCCAGCTCGGAGATACGCAGTATTTT | CASSQLGDTQYF
TRBJ1-1 | - | - | TRBV19 | TGTGCCAGTAGGAGGGACACGGGTTATCTAATGTACACTGAAGCTTTCTTT | CASRRDTGYLMYTEAFF
TRBJ2-1 | - | TRBD1 | TRBV5-1 | TGCGCCAGCAGCTTGGTGGCCGGGACAGGGTACAATGAGCAGTTCTTC | CASSLVAGTGYNEQFF
TRBJ1-4 | - | TRBD1 | TRBV4-1 | TGCGCCAGCAGCCACGATAACCGGGACAGGGGAGAAAAACTGTTTTTT | CASSHDNRDRGEKLFF
TRBJ1-1 | many | - | TRBV19 | TGTGCCACCCTCCCCGGCGGGTATTCGAACACTGAAGCTTTCTTT | CATLPGGYSNTEAFF
TRBJ2-1 | - | - | TRBV15 | TGTGCCACCAGCAAACGGACAGACAACAATGAGCAGTTCTTC | CATSKRTDNNEQFF
TRBJ2-3 | - | TRBD2 | TRBV5-1 | TGCGCCAGCAGCTTGAGTAGCGGGGGGGCCACAGATACGCAGTATTTT | CASSLSSGGATDTQYF
TRBJ1-1 | - | - | TRBV28 | TGTGCCAGCCGACAGAGGAACACTGAAGCTTTCTTT | CASRQRNTEAFF
TRBJ1-2 | - | - | TRBV30 | TGTGCCTGGAGACTCGGGGGGAGCTATGGCTACACCTTC | CAWRLGGSYGYTF
TRBJ2-3 | - | TRBD1 | TRBV5-1 | TGCGCCAGCAGCTTGACAGGGGGTTGGGCAGATACGCAGTATTTT | CASSLTGGWADTQYF
TRBJ2-2 | few | - | TRBV9 | TGTGCCAGCAGCGTAGTTCCAACGAACACCGGGGAGCTGTTTTTT | CASSVVPTNTGELFF
TRBJ2-1 | few | TRBD2 | TRBV9 | TGTGCCAGCAGCGTAGGACTAGCGGGGTACAATGAGCAGTTCTTC | CASSVGLAGYNEQFF
TRBJ2-1 | - | - | TRBV3-1/TRBV3-2 | TGTGCCAGCAGCCAATCGCCGGGACTTCGGCCAGTTGAGCAGTTCTTC | CASSQSPGLRPVEQFF
TRBJ2-3 | - | TRBD1 | TRBV5-1 | TGCGCCAGCAGAGTCGGACAGGGGGTTCCTAGCACAGATACGCAGTATTTT | CASRVGQGVPSTDTQYF